This T cell receptor (beta chain) was captured by sequencing in a study of cytomegalovirus exposure and HLA in healthy donors. PCR primers comprised 60 Vbeta and 13 Jbeta primers. Produced via immunoSEQ multiplex PCR; TCRdb's table is partial and in-frame only. The repertoire consists of around 210,000 clones, with 70% to 80% occurring once and the leading ten covering more than 0.35%. Trimming removed 1 base at V and 6 bases at J, with 10 bases between. Germline assignment: CDR1 SGHDN and CDR2 FVKESK. This CDR3 region has 13 residues. Study-level results: Later, an analysis showed that TCR beta chains associated with HLA were more clonally expanded than others that were equally common. What a later analysis reportedly showed was that an Asian-associated ancestry cluster had fewer N-insertions than the approximately 700-donor mean. Later on, an analysis showed TCR association rates differing by HLA locus, with DRB1 the most and HLA-C the fewest.

On this clone itself: Its antigen remains unknown.

The specimen sequenced was PBMCs. The chain employs TRBV14 and TRBJ2-7; perhaps TRBD2 as D (5 bases). This TCR was sampled from a male donor in good health and CMV-seropositive. CDR3 bases: TGTGCCAGCAGCCAAGTCAGAGGGAGCGAGCAGTACTTC. It yields the protein CASSQVRGSEQYF.